This entry is about one T cell receptor beta chain. This sample is part of a study of cytomegalovirus exposure and HLA in healthy donors. The PCR used 60 Vbeta and 13 Jbeta primers. Here immunoSEQ multiplex PCR was the method, and the copy in TCRdb shows in-frame clones only, minus some. Of over 150,000 clones listed, around 80% are singletons. The sequence was obtained from a woman in her thirties in good health and CMV-seropositive. Sequencing was done on a sample of PBMCs.

In DNA, the CDR3 is TGTGCCAGCAGTGACCAGCGGAAGGGTAGCAATCAGCCCCAGCATTTT. Translating gives CASSDQRKGSNQPQHF. The chain has TRBV28 and TRBJ1-5; D is undetermined. Germline-derived CDR1 and CDR2 are MDHEN and SYDVKM. The CDR3 has 16 residues. Trimming removed 5 bases at V and 0 bases at J, with 14 bases between.